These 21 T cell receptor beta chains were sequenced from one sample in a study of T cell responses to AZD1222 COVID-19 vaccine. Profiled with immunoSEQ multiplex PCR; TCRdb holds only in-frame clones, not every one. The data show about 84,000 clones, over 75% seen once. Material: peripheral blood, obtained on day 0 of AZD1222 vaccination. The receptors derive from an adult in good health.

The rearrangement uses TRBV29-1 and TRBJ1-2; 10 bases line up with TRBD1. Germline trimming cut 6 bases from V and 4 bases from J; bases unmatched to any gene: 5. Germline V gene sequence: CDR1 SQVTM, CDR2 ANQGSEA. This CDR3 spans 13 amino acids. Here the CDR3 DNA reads TGCAGCGTGATGGGACAGGGGCTCTATGGCTACACCTTC. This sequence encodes CSVMGQGLYGYTF. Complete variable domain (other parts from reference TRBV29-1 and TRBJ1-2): SAVISQKPSRDICQRGTSLTIQCQVDSQVTMMFWYRQQPGQSLTLIATANQGSEATYESGFVIDKFPISRPNLTFSTLTVSNMSPEDSSIYLCSVMGQGLYGYTFGSGTRLTVV.

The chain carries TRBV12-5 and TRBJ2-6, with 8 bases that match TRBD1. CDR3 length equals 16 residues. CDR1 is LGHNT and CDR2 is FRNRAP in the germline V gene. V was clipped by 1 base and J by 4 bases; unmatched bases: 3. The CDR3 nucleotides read TGTGCTAGTGGTTTGGGACAGGGGACAGGGGCCAACGTCCTGACTTTC. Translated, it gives CASGLGQGTGANVLTF.

CDR3 amino acids: CAISEPKENEKLFF. CDR3 coding DNA: TGTGCCATCAGTGAGCCCAAGGAGAATGAAAAACTGTTTTTT. The chain uses TRBV10-3 and TRBJ1-4, with D unclear. This CDR3 has 14 amino acids. The germline CDR1 and CDR2 sequences are ENHRY and SYGVKD. V was clipped by 2 bases and J by 5 bases, with 9 bases between them.

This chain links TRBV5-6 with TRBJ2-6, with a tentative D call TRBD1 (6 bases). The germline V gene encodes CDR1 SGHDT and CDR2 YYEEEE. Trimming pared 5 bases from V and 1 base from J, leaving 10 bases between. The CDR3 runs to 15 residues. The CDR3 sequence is CASSPRGSGANVLTF. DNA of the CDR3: TGTGCCAGCAGTCCCAGGGGATCTGGGGCCAACGTCCTGACTTTC.

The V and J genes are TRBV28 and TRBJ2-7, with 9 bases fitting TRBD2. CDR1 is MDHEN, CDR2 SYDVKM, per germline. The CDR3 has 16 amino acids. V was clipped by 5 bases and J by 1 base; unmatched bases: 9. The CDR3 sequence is CASSGSSGSGSYEQYF. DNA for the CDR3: TGTGCCAGCAGTGGAAGTAGCGGGAGTGGATCCTACGAGCAGTACTTC. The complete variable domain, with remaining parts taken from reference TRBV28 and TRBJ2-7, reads DVKVTQSSRYLVKRTGEKVFLECVQDMDHENMFWYRQDPGLGLRLIYFSYDVKMKEKGDIPEGYSVSREKKERFSLILESASTNQTSMYLCASSGSSGSGSYEQYFGPGTRLTVT.

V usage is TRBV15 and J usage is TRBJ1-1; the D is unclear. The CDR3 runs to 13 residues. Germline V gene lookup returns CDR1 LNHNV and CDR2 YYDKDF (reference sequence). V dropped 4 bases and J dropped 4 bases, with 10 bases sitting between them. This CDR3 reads CATSTRSATEAFF. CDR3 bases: TGTGCCACCAGCACCCGATCCGCCACTGAAGCTTTCTTT.

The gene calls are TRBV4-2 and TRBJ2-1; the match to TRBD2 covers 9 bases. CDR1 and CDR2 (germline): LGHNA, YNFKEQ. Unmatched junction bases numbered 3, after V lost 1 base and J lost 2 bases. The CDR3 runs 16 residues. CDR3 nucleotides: TGTGCCAGCAGCCAAGTAGCGGGAGAACCCTACAATGAGCAGTTCTTC. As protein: CASSQVAGEPYNEQFF.

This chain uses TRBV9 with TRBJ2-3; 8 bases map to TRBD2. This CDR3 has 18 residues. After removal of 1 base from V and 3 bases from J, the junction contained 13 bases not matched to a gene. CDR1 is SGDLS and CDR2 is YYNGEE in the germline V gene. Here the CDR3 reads CASSVPRGAGGPTDTQYF. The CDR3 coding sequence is TGTGCCAGCAGCGTACCGAGAGGGGCGGGAGGTCCGACAGATACGCAGTATTTT.

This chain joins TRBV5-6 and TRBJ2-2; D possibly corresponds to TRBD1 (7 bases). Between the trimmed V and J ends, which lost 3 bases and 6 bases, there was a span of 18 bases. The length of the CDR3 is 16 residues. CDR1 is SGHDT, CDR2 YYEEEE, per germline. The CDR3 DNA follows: TGTGCCAGCAGCTCCCTAACAGGGGAGGTTGCCGGGGAGCTGTTTTTT. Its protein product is CASSSLTGEVAGELFF.

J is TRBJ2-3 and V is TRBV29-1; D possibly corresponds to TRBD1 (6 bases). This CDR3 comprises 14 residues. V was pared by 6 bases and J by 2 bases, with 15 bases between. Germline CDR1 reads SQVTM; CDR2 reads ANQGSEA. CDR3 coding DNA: TGCAGCGTGGGTTCACAGGGCCTCACAGATACGCAGTATTTT. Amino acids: CSVGSQGLTDTQYF.

The CDR3, as DNA: TGTGCCAGCAGTTCACAGGGGGCCAACAATGAGCAGTTCTTC. Translated: CASSSQGANNEQFF. The V call is TRBV28, the J call TRBJ2-1; 9 bases agree with TRBD1. Trimming took 4 bases from V and 5 from J; bases not matched to a gene: 3. The V gene's germline CDR1 is MDHEN and CDR2 SYDVKM. This CDR3 comprises 14 residues.

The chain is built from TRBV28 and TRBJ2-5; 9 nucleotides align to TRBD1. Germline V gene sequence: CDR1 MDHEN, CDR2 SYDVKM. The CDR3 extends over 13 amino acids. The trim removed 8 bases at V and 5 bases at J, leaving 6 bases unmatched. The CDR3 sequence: CASHRGREETQYF. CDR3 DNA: TGTGCCAGCCACAGGGGGCGGGAGGAGACCCAGTACTTC.

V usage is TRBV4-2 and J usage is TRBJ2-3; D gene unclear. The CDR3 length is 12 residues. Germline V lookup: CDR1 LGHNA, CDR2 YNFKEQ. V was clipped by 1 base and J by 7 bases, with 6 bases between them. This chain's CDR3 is CASSQAGNTQYF. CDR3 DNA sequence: TGTGCCAGCAGCCAAGCCGGTAATACGCAGTATTTT.

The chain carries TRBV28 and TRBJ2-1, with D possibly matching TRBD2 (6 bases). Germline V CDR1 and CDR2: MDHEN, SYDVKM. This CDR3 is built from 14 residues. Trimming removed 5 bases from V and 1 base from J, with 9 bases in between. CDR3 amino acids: CASSRDSSYNEQFF. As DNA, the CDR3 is TGTGCCAGCAGTCGGGACTCTTCCTACAATGAGCAGTTCTTC.

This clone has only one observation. The CDR3 DNA reads TGTGCCAGCAGCCAGGGAGCTGAAAAACTGTTTTTT. This sequence encodes CASSQGAEKLFF. This chain uses TRBV7-2 with TRBJ1-4; D might be TRBD1 (5 bases). V lost 5 bases, J lost 7 bases, and 8 bases lay in between. In germline, CDR1 is SGHTA, CDR2 FQGNSA. This CDR3 spans 12 amino acids.

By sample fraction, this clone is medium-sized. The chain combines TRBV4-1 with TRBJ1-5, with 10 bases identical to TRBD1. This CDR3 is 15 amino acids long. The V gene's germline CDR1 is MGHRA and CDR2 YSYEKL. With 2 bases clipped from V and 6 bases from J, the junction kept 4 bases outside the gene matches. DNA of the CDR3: TGCGCCAGCAGCCAACCCGACAGGGGGCCTCAGCCCCAGCATTTT. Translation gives CASSQPDRGPQPQHF.

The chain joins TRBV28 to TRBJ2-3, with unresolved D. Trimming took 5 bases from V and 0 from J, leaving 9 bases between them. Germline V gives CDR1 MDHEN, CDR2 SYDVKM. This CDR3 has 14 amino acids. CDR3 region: CASSLTTSTDTQYF. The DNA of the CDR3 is TGTGCCAGCAGTCTCACGACTAGCACAGATACGCAGTATTTT. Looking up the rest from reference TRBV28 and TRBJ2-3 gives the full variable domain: DVKVTQSSRYLVKRTGEKVFLECVQDMDHENMFWYRQDPGLGLRLIYFSYDVKMKEKGDIPEGYSVSREKKERFSLILESASTNQTSMYLCASSLTTSTDTQYFGPGTRLTVL.

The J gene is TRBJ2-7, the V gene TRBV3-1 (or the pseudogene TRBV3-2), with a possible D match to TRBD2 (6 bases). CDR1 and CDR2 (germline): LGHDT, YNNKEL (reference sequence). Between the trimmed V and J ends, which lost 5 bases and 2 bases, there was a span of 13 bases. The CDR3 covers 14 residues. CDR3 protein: CASSLGLHAYEQYF. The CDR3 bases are TGTGCCAGCAGCTTGGGACTTCACGCCTACGAGCAGTACTTC.

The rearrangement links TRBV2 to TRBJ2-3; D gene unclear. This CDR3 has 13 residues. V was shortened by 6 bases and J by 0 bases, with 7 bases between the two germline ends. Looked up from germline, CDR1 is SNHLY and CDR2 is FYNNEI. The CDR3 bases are TGTGCCAGCAGGGGCGGTAGCACAGATACGCAGTATTTT. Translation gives CASRGGSTDTQYF.

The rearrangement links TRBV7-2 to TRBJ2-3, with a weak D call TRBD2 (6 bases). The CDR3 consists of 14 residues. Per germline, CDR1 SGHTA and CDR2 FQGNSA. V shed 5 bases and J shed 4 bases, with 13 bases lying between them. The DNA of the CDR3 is TGTGCCAGCAGCAAACGGACTAAATCAGATACGCAGTATTTT. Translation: CASSKRTKSDTQYF.

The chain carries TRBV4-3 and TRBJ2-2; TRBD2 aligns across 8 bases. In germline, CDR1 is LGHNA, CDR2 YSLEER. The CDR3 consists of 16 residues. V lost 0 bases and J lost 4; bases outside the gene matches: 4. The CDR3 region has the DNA TGCGCCAGCAGCCAAGATGGGCTAGCGGGCACCGGGGAGCTGTTTTTT. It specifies CASSQDGLAGTGELFF.